Following are 16 T cell receptor beta chains from one sample sequenced in a study of T cell repertoires in cytomegalovirus infection. From the reads, TCRdb called clonotypes with MiXCR, one entry per CDR3 protein. The sample gives roughly 320,000 distinct CDR3 sequences, 9% to 9.5% of which show up once; approximately 4.7% is in the top ten. The specimen was PBMCs. These TCRs come from a human donor in good health (CMV status not recorded). Some clones in this sample may be carry-over from other donors' samples.

The CDR3, as DNA: TGTGCCAGCAGTTTATCAGGGTCACTCTCCTACGAGCAGTACTTC. The encoded protein is CASSLSGSLSYEQYF. V gene TRBV28 combines with J gene TRBJ2-7, with a possible D match to TRBD1 (5 bases). Germline V gene data show CDR1 as MDHEN and CDR2 as SYDVKM. With 1 base removed from V and 0 bases from J, the gap between germline ends came to 10 bases. CDR3 length: 15 amino acids. Full variable domain (outside the CDR3, taken from reference TRBV28 and TRBJ2-7): DVKVTQSSRYLVKRTGEKVFLECVQDMDHENMFWYRQDPGLGLRLIYFSYDVKMKEKGDIPEGYSVSREKKERFSLILESASTNQTSMYLCASSLSGSLSYEQYFGPGTRLTVT.

This chain joins TRBV20-1 and TRBJ1-4; D is unresolved. The germline CDR1 and CDR2 sequences are DFQATT and SNEGSKA (reference sequence). The V and J ends lost 5 bases and 7 bases respectively, with 17 bases between them. The CDR3 is made up of 14 amino acids. The CDR3 sequence is CSAPNPSGGEKLFF. In DNA form, the CDR3 reads TGCAGTGCTCCCAACCCTTCGGGCGGTGAAAAACTGTTTTTT.

This clonotype was counted many times. This chain joins TRBV7-2 and TRBJ2-1, with 8 bases fitting TRBD2. Trimming removed 4 bases from V and 11 bases from J; junction bases left unmatched: 19. In germline, CDR1 is SGHTA, CDR2 FQGNSA. The CDR3 is made up of 17 amino acids. CDR3: CASSSRPSGSGTDKQFF. CDR3 DNA: TGTGCCAGCAGCTCGCGTCCCTCCGGTAGCGGGACGGACAAGCAGTTCTTC.

Here the CDR3 DNA reads TGTGCCAGCAGAGAGGGACAGGGACTCGTCACTGAAGCTTTCTTT. Its protein is CASREGQGLVTEAFF. The V gene is TRBV6-5, the J gene TRBJ1-1, with 9 bases aligning to TRBD1. Germline CDR1 reads MNHEY; CDR2 reads SVGAGI. The CDR3 has 15 residues. V lost 6 bases and J lost 4; bases outside the gene matches: 9.

The CDR3 nucleotides read TGTGCCAGCAGTTTCGGGGGGAGGAGTGGCTACACCTTC. This codes for CASSFGGRSGYTF. J is TRBJ1-2 and V is TRBV12-3 or TRBV12-4; D is possibly TRBD1 (5 bases). The CDR3 covers 13 residues. Trimming left V 3 bases short and J 7 bases short, with 12 bases between.

Notes on this clonotype: Being one base from a much bigger clone, this may be a read error. The chain combines TRBV7-2 with TRBJ2-3; 9 bases match TRBD2. This CDR3 contains 15 residues. Germline CDR1 is SGHTA and CDR2 is FQGNSA. The trim removed 3 bases at V and 3 bases at J, leaving 4 bases unmatched. DNA for the CDR3: TGTGCCAGCAGCTTCGGGAGCGGGGGGACAGATACGCAGTATTTT. This gives the protein CASSFGSGGTDTQYF.

The rearrangement links TRBV18 to TRBJ2-7; 8 bases map to TRBD2. The CDR3 spans 14 residues. Germline V gene sequence: CDR1 KGHSH, CDR2 LQKENI. V trimming: 3 bases; J trimming: 7 bases; junction bases outside the gene matches: 8. CDR3 nucleotide sequence: TGTGCCAGCTCACCTACGTCCGGGAGGGTTGAGCAGTACTTC. This encodes CASSPTSGRVEQYF.

In this sample, this clonotype turned up many times. The chain has TRBV11-2 and TRBJ2-5; 7 positions agree with TRBD2. V was pared by 1 base and J by 6 bases, with 8 bases of the junction left unmatched. Germline CDR1 SGHAT, CDR2 FQNNGV. This CDR3 is built from 15 residues. The CDR3 sequence is CASSLGRGDSKTQYF. In nucleotides, the CDR3 is TGTGCCAGCAGCTTAGGACGGGGGGATTCGAAGACCCAGTACTTC.

This clonotype was found a few times. V is TRBV6-5 and J is TRBJ2-2; no reliable D call. Trimming stripped 8 bases from V and 2 bases from J, with 9 bases between. This CDR3 is 13 amino acids long. Germline V gene sequence: CDR1 MNHEY, CDR2 SVGAGI. CDR3 amino acids: CASGPVNTGELFF. CDR3 in DNA: TGTGCCAGCGGACCCGTTAACACCGGGGAGCTGTTTTTT.

This clonotype was counted at least ten times. V usage is TRBV7-2 and J usage is TRBJ2-5, with 11 bases identical to TRBD2. V was pared by 1 base and J by 6 bases, with 4 bases of the junction left unmatched. The CDR3 covers 15 residues. Germline V gene data show CDR1 as SGHTA and CDR2 as FQGNSA. CDR3 DNA sequence: TGTGCCAGCAGCTTAGATAGCGGGGGGGTGAAGACCCAGTACTTC. Amino acid sequence: CASSLDSGGVKTQYF.

The J gene is TRBJ2-7, the V gene TRBV4-1; 8 nucleotides align to TRBD1. The J segment lost 2 bases and the V segment lost 2 bases, leaving 8 bases of the junction unmatched. Looked up from germline, CDR1 is MGHRA and CDR2 is YSYEKL. The CDR3 has 16 residues. CDR3 in amino acids: CASSQTLTGEAYEQYF. The CDR3, as DNA: TGCGCCAGCAGCCAAACCTTGACAGGGGAAGCCTACGAGCAGTACTTC.

Notes on this clonotype: A read error may produce the germline difference seen at one junction end. This chain links TRBV5-3 with TRBJ1-2; 8 bases fit TRBD1. TRBV5-3 is an open reading frame whose function is uncertain. This CDR3 has 13 residues. CDR3 DNA sequence: TGTGCCAGCAGCTTGGGACAGGTCTATGGCTACACCTTC. This gives the protein CASSLGQVYGYTF.

This chain joins TRBV7-9 and TRBJ1-1; D not certain. CDR1 and CDR2 (germline): SEHNR, FQNEAQ (reference sequence). The CDR3 contains 11 residues. Trimming pared 3 bases from V and 9 bases from J, leaving 8 bases between. In nucleotides, the CDR3 is TGTGCCAGCAGCTTCACTATGAAAGCTTTCTTT. Translated: CASSFTMKAFF. Drawing the rest from reference TRBV7-9 and TRBJ1-1, the complete variable domain is DTGVSQNPRHKITKRGQNVTFRCDPISEHNRLYWYRQTLGQGPEFLTYFQNEAQLEKSRLLSDRFSAERPKGSFSTLEIQRTEQGDSAMYLCASSFTMKAFFGQGTRLTVV.

Many counts were recorded for this clonotype. The chain carries TRBV7-9 and TRBJ2-1; TRBD1 is a possible D gene (5 bases). This CDR3 is 12 amino acids long. V lost 5 bases and J lost 6, with 8 bases in between. Per the germline V gene, CDR1 is SEHNR and CDR2 is FQNEAQ (reference sequence). The CDR3 loop is CASSPGFNEQFF. Written as DNA, the CDR3 is TGTGCCAGCAGCCCAGGGTTCAATGAGCAGTTCTTC.

This clonotype occurred a few times. V is TRBV5-6 and J is TRBJ2-5; 8 bases match TRBD1. This CDR3 has 16 residues. Germline assignment: CDR1 SGHDT and CDR2 YYEEEE. Losses at the gene ends were 3 bases for V and 5 bases for J; bases not matched to a gene: 12. The CDR3 DNA is TGTGCCAGCAGCTATATGGCGACAGGGGATTGGGAGACCCAGTACTTC. Its translation is CASSYMATGDWETQYF.

This clonotype was observed many times. The rearrangement joins TRBV5-4 to TRBJ2-2, with unresolved D. CDR1 is SGHNT, CDR2 YYREEE, per germline (reference sequence). Trimming removed 4 bases from V and 1 base from J, with 5 bases in between. This CDR3 is built from 13 residues. The CDR3 DNA sequence: TGTGCCAGCAGCCCCGGGAACACCGGGGAGCTGTTTTTT. Its protein product is CASSPGNTGELFF.